The 8 T cell receptor beta chains listed next were all sequenced from one sample in a study of OX40 agonist ivuxolimab in advanced cancers. Produced via immunoSEQ multiplex PCR; TCRdb's table is partial and in-frame only. The sample has about 110,000 clones, about nine tenths seen once. The material sequenced was CD4+ or CD8+ T cells sorted from blood, taken in a trial of the OX40 agonist ivuxolimab. The receptors shown here come from an adult with an advanced solid tumor such as melanoma, head and neck, liver or kidney cancer.

V gene TRBV6-1 combines with J gene TRBJ1-2; the D gene is possibly TRBD1 (5 bases). Deletions cut 6 bases from V and 4 bases from J, with 12 bases between. Germline V lookup: CDR1 MNHNS, CDR2 SASEGT. The CDR3 covers 13 residues. In DNA, the CDR3 is TGTGCCAGCAGCCCCAGGGAGGGCTATGGCTACACCTTC. Its translation: CASSPREGYGYTF.

This clone was counted a single time. The genes are TRBV10-3 and TRBJ2-6, with D possibly being TRBD2 (6 bases). The germline gives CDR1 ENHRY, CDR2 SYGVKD. The CDR3 has 17 residues. V was cut by 6 bases and J by 0 bases, with 15 bases left in between. CDR3 nucleotide sequence: TGTGCCATCAGCTCCTCCAGGGACTTCTCTGGGGCCAACGTCCTGACTTTC. This translates into CAISSSRDFSGANVLTF.

The rearrangement uses TRBV10-3 and TRBJ1-2; D possibly corresponds to TRBD1 (5 bases). This CDR3 spans 14 amino acids. V lost 4 bases and J lost 5, with 14 bases in between. Germline CDR1 and CDR2: ENHRY and SYGVKD. The CDR3 sequence: CAISGDRSQYGYTF. In DNA form, the CDR3 reads TGTGCCATCAGTGGCGACAGATCTCAATATGGCTACACCTTC.

Written as DNA, the CDR3 is TGTGCCAGCAGCTTTACACGGGACCTAGATACGCAGTATTTT. It specifies CASSFTRDLDTQYF. The rearrangement links TRBV7-2 to TRBJ2-3, with D possibly called TRBD1 or TRBD2 (5 bases each). V was cut by 3 bases and J by 5 bases, with 12 bases left in between. Germline CDR1 is SGHTA and CDR2 is FQGNSA. CDR3 length equals 14 residues. The full variable domain, its missing parts supplied by reference TRBV7-2 and TRBJ2-3, is GAGVSQSPSNKVTEKGKDVELRCDPISGHTALYWYRQSLGQGLEFLIYFQGNSAPDKSGLPSDRFSAERTGGSVSTLTIQRTQQEDSAVYLCASSFTRDLDTQYFGPGTRLTVL.

The chain recombines TRBV5-1 with TRBJ2-3; a weak D match, TRBD1 (6 bases). V lost 0 bases and J 6 bases, leaving 11 bases between the germline ends. The CDR3 consists of 14 residues. CDR1 and CDR2 from the germline V gene are SGHRS and YFSETQ. DNA of the CDR3: TGCGCCAGCAGCTTGGTTGGGGGCTGGGATACGCAGTATTTT. Translating gives CASSLVGGWDTQYF.

The chain carries TRBV5-6 and TRBJ1-5, with no clear D. CDR3 length: 12 amino acids. Trimming removed 2 bases at V and 4 bases at J, with 4 bases between. Germline V CDR1 and CDR2: SGHDT, YYEEEE. The CDR3 loop is CASSLENQPQHF. CDR3 nucleotides: TGTGCCAGCAGCTTAGAGAATCAGCCCCAGCATTTT.

This clone was detected once. The chain combines TRBV28 with TRBJ2-7, with D unresolved. The CDR3 loop spans 12 amino acids. CDR1 and CDR2 from the germline V gene are MDHEN and SYDVKM. The V end lost 8 bases, the J end lost 2 bases, and 10 bases lay between the germline ends. The CDR3 sequence is CASCRVPYEQYF. In DNA form, the CDR3 reads TGTGCCAGCTGTAGAGTGCCCTACGAGCAGTACTTC.

The rearrangement joins TRBV10-3 to TRBJ2-2; D unclear. Germline lookup yields CDR1 ENHRY and CDR2 SYGVKD. This CDR3 is 13 amino acids long. Deletions cut 6 bases from V and 6 bases from J, with 11 bases between. CDR3 in DNA: TGTGCCATCAGAGACCGAGAGTCCGGGGAGCTGTTTTTT. Protein product: CAIRDRESGELFF.